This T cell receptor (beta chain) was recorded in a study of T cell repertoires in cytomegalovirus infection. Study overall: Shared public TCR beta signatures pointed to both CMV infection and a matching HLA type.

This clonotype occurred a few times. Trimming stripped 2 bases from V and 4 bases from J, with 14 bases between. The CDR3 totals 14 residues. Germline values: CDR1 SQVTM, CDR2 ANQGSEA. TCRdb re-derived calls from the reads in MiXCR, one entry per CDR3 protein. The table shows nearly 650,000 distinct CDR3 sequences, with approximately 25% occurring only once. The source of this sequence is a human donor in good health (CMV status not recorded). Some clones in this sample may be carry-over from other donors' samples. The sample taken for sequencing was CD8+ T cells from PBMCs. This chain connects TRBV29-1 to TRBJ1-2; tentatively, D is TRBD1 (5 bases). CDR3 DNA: TGCAGCGTTGAAAGGGCCAGGGAACCCTATGGCTACACCTTC. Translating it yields CSVERAREPYGYTF.